These 10 T cell receptor beta chains originate from one sample sequenced in a study of blood T cell repertoires in COVID-19. Method: immunoSEQ multiplex PCR; TCRdb's copy keeps in-frame clones and lacks some. The repertoire holds roughly 210,000 clones, 80% to 85% seen once, with more than 9% in the top ten. The sample was peripheral blood. The receptors come from a woman aged 80 or over with COVID-19, enrolled during active disease.

V gene TRBV6-4 combines with J gene TRBJ2-1, with TRBD2 matching over 13 bases. The trim removed 4 bases at V and 7 bases at J, leaving 7 bases unmatched. Germline CDR1 MRHNA, CDR2 SNTAGT. The CDR3 has 16 amino acids. The CDR3 loop reads CASSVRLAGGENEQFF. The CDR3 DNA reads as TGTGCCAGCAGTGTCCGACTAGCGGGGGGTGAGAATGAGCAGTTCTTC.

This clone has only one observation. In DNA, the CDR3 is TGTGCCAGCAGTTACTCGACGAGCGGGGGGGCCCGCGAGCAGTACTTC. Translation gives CASSYSTSGGAREQYF. This chain joins TRBV6-2 or TRBV6-3 and TRBJ2-7, with TRBD2 matching 10 bases. There are 16 residues in the CDR3. CDR1 and CDR2 from the germline V gene are MNHEY and SVGEGT. With 0 bases clipped from V and 6 bases from J, the junction kept 8 bases outside the gene matches.

The rearrangement joins TRBV21-1 to TRBJ1-2; the table's D call TRBD1 went unverified against the DNA. TRBV21-1 corresponds to a pseudogene. This CDR3 has 15 amino acids. The CDR3 loop is CASSAAPGGIYGYTF. The CDR3, as DNA: TGTGCCAGCAGCGCAGCCCCAGGGGGGATCTATGGCTACACCTTC.

This clone appeared a single time. This rearrangement joins TRBV18 to TRBJ2-1; 8 nucleotides match TRBD1. This CDR3 has 14 amino acids. V trimming: 7 bases; J trimming: 4 bases; junction bases outside the gene matches: 6. CDR1 is KGHSH and CDR2 is LQKENI in the germline V gene. CDR3 in amino acids: CASLGQGSYNEQFF. In nucleotides, the CDR3 is TGTGCCAGCTTAGGACAGGGCTCATACAATGAGCAGTTCTTC.

This clone was recorded a few times. The chain carries TRBV28 and TRBJ1-1, with D uncertain. This CDR3 is built from 15 residues. Trimming took off 4 bases at V and 6 bases at J, with 18 bases between the two ends. Germline V gene data show CDR1 as MDHEN and CDR2 as SYDVKM. This CDR3 reads CASSSQMAETAEAFF. The CDR3 region has the DNA TGTGCCAGCAGTTCCCAAATGGCGGAGACGGCTGAAGCTTTCTTT.

CDR3 DNA sequence: TGTGCCAGCAGCTTAACGGGGACCTACGAGCAGTACTTC. It yields the protein CASSLTGTYEQYF. J is TRBJ2-7 and V is TRBV5-4; D is possibly TRBD2 (5 bases). The germline V gene encodes CDR1 SGHNT and CDR2 YYREEE (reference sequence). Trimming removed 2 bases at V and 2 bases at J, with 8 bases between. This CDR3 has 13 amino acids.

The chain combines TRBV3-1 (or the pseudogene TRBV3-2) with TRBJ2-2, with a possible D match to TRBD1 (6 bases). V lost 4 bases and J 0 bases, leaving 15 bases between the germline ends. CDR3 length: 17 amino acids. The germline gives CDR1 LGHDT, CDR2 YNNKEL (reference sequence). As DNA, the CDR3 is TGTGCCAGCAGCCCCAGGGGAGCCGGGGCGAACACCGGGGAGCTGTTTTTT. Its protein product is CASSPRGAGANTGELFF.

The J gene is TRBJ1-5, the V gene TRBV19; TRBD1 matches at 7 bases. CDR3 length equals 15 residues. Germline V gives CDR1 LNHDA, CDR2 SQIVND (reference sequence). The V and J ends lost 6 bases and 3 bases, in that order; junction bases with no gene match: 8. CDR3 residues: CASRLSGTANQPQHF. CDR3 DNA: TGTGCCAGTAGGCTATCCGGGACAGCCAATCAGCCCCAGCATTTT.

The CDR3 reads CASSYDRVTLYV. The CDR3 DNA follows: TGTGCCAGCAGTTACGACAGGGTAACTCTGTACGTC. V gene TRBV6-6 combines with J gene TRBJ2-7; TRBD1 matches 7 bases. The junction had 7 bases not matched to a gene; V was cut back by 2 bases and J by 12 bases. Germline CDR1 MNHNY, CDR2 SVGAGI (reference sequence). The CDR3 runs to 12 residues.

This clone was counted between two and nine times. This chain links TRBV19 with TRBJ1-5; D gene ambiguous. Germline loops: CDR1 LNHDA, CDR2 SQIVND (reference sequence). The CDR3 runs to 10 residues. Trimming shortened V by 8 bases and J by 11 bases, and 10 bases separated the two germline ends. Written as DNA, the CDR3 is TGTGCCAGTTGTCGTGCGGCCCAGCATTTT. Translated, it gives CASCRAAQHF.